The sample holds many counts of the clone carrying this TCR beta chain. No antigen is known for it. Amplified regions were TCR beta CDR3 sequences from RNA transcripts. During a first-round RT-PCR of the TCR CDR3, the HTBI primer set was used. MiXCR, run by TCRdb on the multiplex PCR reads, gives a single entry per CDR3 protein. The sample holds 250,000 to 300,000 distinct CDR3 sequences, 13% to 15% seen once. This sample is drawn from a study of T cells in Graves' hyperthyroidism and ophthalmopathy. Study-level results: For ophthalmopathy, model prediction preceded onset by a median roughly 5.9 months. Most thyroid clonotypes that were expanded above 0.001 also turned up in blood.

Researchers barred patients who had uncontrolled infection, other autoimmune disease, pregnancy or lactation. Predating any ophthalmopathy symptoms, the blood sample was taken at first hyperthyroidism diagnosis. The V gene end was trimmed by 7 bases and the J gene end by 6 bases; junction bases not matched to a gene: 11. CDR1 LGHDT and CDR2 YNNKEL come from the germline V gene (reference sequence). This CDR3 region has 14 residues. This clonotype was obtained from a woman in her 40s with Graves' hyperthyroidism that later progressed to Graves' ophthalmopathy. This chain links TRBV3-1 with TRBJ2-7; 8 nucleotides agree with TRBD2. The sequenced material came from blood. The CDR3 bases are TGTGCCAGCACCCAGCGGGGGACACTCAGCGAGCAGTACTTC. It is translated as CASTQRGTLSEQYF.